The rows below give T cell receptor beta chains drawn from one sample of a study of cytomegalovirus exposure and HLA in healthy donors. Produced via immunoSEQ multiplex PCR; TCRdb's table is partial and in-frame only. The data contain about 120,000 clones, about 76% of them seen just once; the ten biggest clones take up around 4.9%. The sequencing sample was made of PBMCs. The receptors originated from a man in his thirties or forties in good health and CMV-seropositive. The CDR3 runs from the conserved cysteine through the conserved F or W. A D gene is named only where the DNA matches it firmly. A row's size may be missing; if present it is once, few, many or a size class.

J gene	clone size	D gene	V gene	CDR3 DNA	CDR3 protein
TRBJ2-5	.	.	TRBV7-2	TGTGCCAGCAGCTCCCCGGGACTTAGGATCGGGACCCAGTACTTC	CASSSPGLRIGTQYF
TRBJ2-3	.	TRBD1	TRBV2	TGTGCCAGCAGTGTGCGGGACAGGCATAGCACAGATACGCAGTATTTT	CASSVRDRHSTDTQYF
TRBJ1-2	once	.	TRBV7-2	TGTGCCAGCAGTCCCCCTCGGGGGGGTAACTATGGCTACACCTTC	CASSPPRGGNYGYTF
TRBJ1-4	.	TRBD1	TRBV4-3	TGCGCCAGCAGCCGATCACAGGGGCCTGCAACTAATGAAAAACTGTTTTTT	CASSRSQGPATNEKLFF
TRBJ2-7	.	TRBD1	TRBV6-1	TGTGCCAGCAGTCGGACAGGGGATCTCGAGCAGTACTTC	CASSRTGDLEQYF
TRBJ1-5	.	.	TRBV28	TGTGCCGCACAAATACAGGGAACACAGCCCCAGCATTTT	CAAQIQGTQPQHF
TRBJ2-5	.	.	TRBV7-7	TGTGCCAGCAGTCCATCCCCCGGGGAGACCCAGTACTTC	CASSPSPGETQYF
TRBJ2-3	.	.	TRBV19	TGTGCCAGTAGTCTTCCACAGGGAACAGATACGCAGTATTTT	CASSLPQGTDTQYF
TRBJ1-4	.	.	TRBV25-1	TGTGCCAGCAGTCCCGGGCGGGAAGTATACGAAAAACTGTTTTTT	CASSPGREVYEKLFF
TRBJ1-1	once	.	TRBV7-9	TGTGCCAGCAGCTTAGGGTGGGGGGAAGGGACTGAAGCTTTCTTT	CASSLGWGEGTEAFF
TRBJ2-6	.	TRBD1	TRBV7-9	TGTGCCAGCAGCGGAGGACAGGGCCACTCTGGGGCCAACGTCCTGACTTTC	CASSGGQGHSGANVLTF
TRBJ2-2	.	.	TRBV7-2	TGTGCCAGCAGCCTCCGGGACTTAAACACCGGGGAGCTGTTTTTT	CASSLRDLNTGELFF
TRBJ2-7	once	TRBD1	TRBV30	TGTGCCTGGTCGCAGAGGGACAGGGGAGTATGGCAGTACTTC	CAWSQRDRGVWQYF
TRBJ1-2	few	TRBD1	TRBV29-1	TGCAGCGCGTTGATGGCCCCGGGACAGGGTACAGACTACACCTTC	CSALMAPGQGTDYTF
TRBJ1-2	.	TRBD1	TRBV4-3	TGCGCCAGCAGCCAAGTGACAGGGGGCTGGGGCTACACCTTC	CASSQVTGGWGYTF
TRBJ2-7	few	.	TRBV5-1	TGCGCCAGCAGCTTGAGGGGGGGCCTGGGGACCTACGAGCAGTACTTC	CASSLRGGLGTYEQYF
TRBJ1-1	.	.	TRBV12-5	TGTGCTAGTGCCAAAGGGGACACTGAAGCTTTCTTT	CASAKGDTEAFF
TRBJ1-1	.	.	TRBV28	TGTGCCAGCAGTTTATATAATGTTGGAGCCGAAGCTTTCTTT	CASSLYNVGAEAFF
TRBJ1-1	.	.	TRBV18	TGTGCCAGCTCACCTCTTACAGGGCCCCGGGACACTGAAGCTTTCTTT	CASSPLTGPRDTEAFF
TRBJ2-7	.	TRBD2	TRBV7-6	TGTGCCAGCAGCCTTGGACTAGCGGGGGGCCCCGGCGAGCAGTACTTC	CASSLGLAGGPGEQYF
TRBJ1-1	few	.	TRBV7-9	TGTGCCAGCAGACCGACCCAGGGGACTGAAGCTTTCTTT	CASRPTQGTEAFF
TRBJ1-2	few	.	TRBV5-4	TGTGCCACCGGACAGATCGGCTATGGCTACACCTTC	CATGQIGYGYTF
TRBJ2-7	.	TRBD2	TRBV28	TGTGCCAGCAGTCTATACCGACTAGCCCCCCGGGGCTACGAGCAGTACTTC	CASSLYRLAPRGYEQYF
TRBJ2-5	.	.	TRBV5-6	TGTGCCAGCAGTACCGGGACAAGGACCCACGGGCAGTACTTC	CASSTGTRTHGQYF
TRBJ1-2	.	TRBD1	TRBV2	TGTGCCAGCAGTGAATTAGGACAGGCCGTGGGCGGCTACACCTTC	CASSELGQAVGGYTF
TRBJ2-1	once	.	TRBV6-6	TGTGCCAGCAATTACGAGACAGGATACAATGAGCAGTTCTTC	CASNYETGYNEQFF
TRBJ1-1	once	.	TRBV27	TGTGCCAGCAGTCTCGGGGGGGGGCGGACTGAAGCTTTCTTT	CASSLGGGRTEAFF
TRBJ2-3	.	TRBD1	TRBV15	TGTGCCACCAGAGGGATCCGGACAGGTTCCACAGATACGCAGTATTTT	CATRGIRTGSTDTQYF
TRBJ2-2	.	.	TRBV13	TGTGCCAGCAGCTACACCCCCGCAGGGGAAGGCGGGGAGCTGTTTTTT	CASSYTPAGEGGELFF
TRBJ2-1	.	TRBD2	TRBV10-1	TGCGCCAGCAGTGACCCTAGCGGGGTTTACAATGAGCAGTTCTTC	CASSDPSGVYNEQFF
TRBJ2-1	.	TRBD2	TRBV7-3	TGTGCCAGCAGCGATAGCGGGGGGGCTAGTGAGCAGTTCTTC	CASSDSGGASEQFF
TRBJ1-4	once	.	TRBV29-1	TGCAGCGTTGAAGCAGGAACTAATGAAAAACTGTTTTTT	CSVEAGTNEKLFF
TRBJ1-5	.	.	TRBV30	TGTGCCTGGAGTGCGGGACTCAGGAGCAATCAGCCCCAGCATTTT	CAWSAGLRSNQPQHF
TRBJ2-7	.	TRBD1	TRBV4-1	TGCGCCAGCAGCCAAGACGGGGGGACAGGGGGCTACGAGCAGTACTTC	CASSQDGGTGGYEQYF
TRBJ1-1	.	.	TRBV5-1	TGCGCCAGCAGCTTGGGGCAGGTGGCTGAAGCTTTCTTT	CASSLGQVAEAFF
TRBJ1-5	.	TRBD1	TRBV18	TGTGCCAGCTCAATCGGGACAGATCTGAGCAATCAGCCCCAGCATTTT	CASSIGTDLSNQPQHF
TRBJ2-1	.	TRBD2	TRBV7-9	TGTGCCAGCACCCGGTTGGGAGGGGCCGATAGTAATGAGCAGTTCTTC	CASTRLGGADSNEQFF
TRBJ2-3	.	.	TRBV29-1	TGCAGCGTGGGGTCAGGGGAGACAGATACGCAGTATTTT	CSVGSGETDTQYF
TRBJ1-2	.	.	TRBV30	TGTGCCTGGGGAACGGTAAGGGGAGGAGATGGCTACACCTTC	CAWGTVRGGDGYTF
TRBJ2-3	.	.	TRBV5-6	TGTGCCAGCAGTTTCGCCTTGGCTACGCAGTATTTT	CASSFALATQYF
TRBJ1-5	.	TRBD1	TRBV28	TGTGCCAGCAAACTCGGGACAGGAGGTCAGCCCCAGCATTTT	CASKLGTGGQPQHF
TRBJ2-1	.	TRBD2	TRBV5-1	TGCGCCAGCAGCCCGCGACTAGCGGGGGGCCTTGCCAGTGAGCAGTTCTTC	CASSPRLAGGLASEQFF
TRBJ1-2	.	TRBD1	TRBV27	TGTGCCAGCAGCACGACAGGGCCCTATGGCTACACCTTC	CASSTTGPYGYTF
TRBJ1-5	.	.	TRBV2	TGTGCCAGCAGTGAATGGACACCTAGCAATCAGCCCCAGCATTTT	CASSEWTPSNQPQHF
TRBJ2-2	.	.	TRBV28	TGTGCCAGCAGCCCCCCGAGGGTAGGCGGGGAGCTGTTTTTT	CASSPPRVGGELFF
TRBJ2-1	few	TRBD2	TRBV5-1	TGCGCCAGCAGCCCCATGCCTAGCGGGCCGAGCTCCTACAATGAGCAGTTCTTC	CASSPMPSGPSSYNEQFF